These 28 T cell receptor beta chains were all obtained from the same sample, sequenced in a study of T-cell reconstitution after alpha-beta-depleted transplantation in children (dated by TCRdb to the mid-2010s). Reading the label with the study, this specimen's treatment or condition is: allogeneic hematopoietic cell transplantation with graft depleted of TCRalphabeta T cells and CD19 B cells. Library generation was performed with PCR. The sequencer was an Illumina HiSeq 2500. TCR library preparation used molecular barcoding, with unique molecular identifiers applied to normalize quantification of the TCRbeta repertoire. TCRdb reran the public reads through fastp at Q25 and MiXCR, keeping productive beta chains. Rows are combined by CDR3 protein, so each entry shows the most common genes and DNA. The sample records approximately 800,000 distinct CDR3 sequences, about 16% of which are singletons. The ten largest clones capture around 5% of the sample.

The sample was PBMCs, mostly from graft donor cells, taken 360 days after TCRalphabeta/CD19-depleted stem cell transplant. These TCRs come from a male patient younger than 18 who had a stem cell transplant for acute lymphoblastic leukemia, so the T cells may come from the graft donor.

J is TRBJ2-4 and V is TRBV6-1; TRBD2 is a possible D gene (6 bases). V lost 8 bases, J lost 0 bases, and 8 bases lay in between. Germline V gene data show CDR1 as MNHNS and CDR2 as SASEGT. The CDR3 spans 13 residues. The CDR3 region has the DNA TGTGCCAGCCGGGAGAAAGCCAAAAACATTCAGTACTTC. Translating it yields CASREKAKNIQYF.

The chain recombines TRBV24-1 with TRBJ2-3, with 8 bases aligning to TRBD1. Germline V gene sequence: CDR1 KGHDR, CDR2 SFDVKD. The J segment lost 1 base and the V segment lost 4 bases, leaving 6 bases of the junction unmatched. The CDR3 covers 16 residues. The DNA for the CDR3 is TGTGCCACCAGTGACCCCGCAGGGGGCCGCACAGATACGCAGTATTTT. Its protein product is CATSDPAGGRTDTQYF.

This clonotype appeared a few times. The J gene is TRBJ2-3, the V gene TRBV29-1; the D is unclear. Germline loops: CDR1 SQVTM, CDR2 ANQGSEA. The CDR3 runs to 11 residues. Between the trimmed V and J ends, which lost 8 bases and 5 bases, there was a span of 11 bases. The CDR3 bases are TGCAGCTCATCCTCTGAAGATACGCAGTATTTT. Translated, it gives CSSSSEDTQYF.

This clonotype has a handful of counts. The rearrangement uses TRBV20-1 and TRBJ2-6, with no clear D. V was clipped by 6 bases and J by 4 bases, with 10 bases between them. Germline V gives CDR1 DFQATT, CDR2 SNEGSKA (reference sequence). The CDR3 totals 13 residues. CDR3 nucleotide sequence: TGCAGTGCACGGACGTGGGGGGCCAACGTCCTGACTTTC. It is translated as CSARTWGANVLTF.

Of note for this clonotype: A much larger clonotype is one base distant, so this may be a read error. The chain joins TRBV11-1 to TRBJ2-3; D tentatively reads TRBD1 or TRBD2 (5 bases each). V dropped 6 bases and J dropped 5 bases, with 18 bases sitting between them. The V gene's germline CDR1 is SGHAT and CDR2 FQDESV (reference sequence). The CDR3 is 15 amino acids. The CDR3 DNA is TGTGCCAGCAGGGGGGTGAGCGCGTCCATAGATACGCAGTATTTT. Residues: CASRGVSASIDTQYF.

The CDR3 reads CASSFSGVQPQHF. CDR3 nucleotides: TGTGCCAGCAGCTTTTCAGGGGTTCAGCCCCAGCATTTT. The chain employs TRBV7-9 and TRBJ1-5, with D perhaps matching TRBD1 (6 bases). V shed 3 bases and J shed 6 bases, with 9 bases lying between them. Germline values: CDR1 SEHNR, CDR2 FQNEAQ (reference sequence). CDR3 length: 13 amino acids. Supplemented by reference TRBV7-9 and TRBJ1-5, the full variable domain reads DTGVSQNPRHKITKRGQNVTFRCDPISEHNRLYWYRQTLGQGPEFLTYFQNEAQLEKSRLLSDRFSAERPKGSFSTLEIQRTEQGDSAMYLCASSFSGVQPQHFGDGTRLSIL.

The chain is built from TRBV29-1 and TRBJ2-7; 7 nucleotides line up with TRBD2. V trimming: 1 base; J trimming: 1 base; junction bases outside the gene matches: 7. CDR1 is SQVTM, CDR2 ANQGSEA, per germline. This CDR3 comprises 15 residues. The CDR3 loop is CSVEASGGWSYEQYF. The DNA of the CDR3 is TGCAGCGTTGAAGCTAGCGGAGGTTGGTCCTACGAGCAGTACTTC.

This rearrangement joins TRBV24-1 to TRBJ1-1; a weak D match, TRBD1 (6 bases). The CDR3 totals 15 residues. Trimming left V 7 bases short and J 1 base short, with 15 bases between. Per germline, CDR1 KGHDR and CDR2 SFDVKD. CDR3 in DNA: TGTGCCACCAGAGCTACAGGGACGAGGAACACTGAAGCTTTCTTT. Its translation is CATRATGTRNTEAFF.

This clonotype occurred a few times. The chain joins TRBV4-2 to TRBJ2-3; D may be TRBD1 (5 bases). The ends were cut back, 6 bases at V and 2 bases at J, with 9 bases in the middle. CDR1 and CDR2 from the germline V gene are LGHNA and YNFKEQ. This CDR3 region has 13 residues. CDR3 loop: CASSGALTDTQYF. The CDR3 DNA reads TGTGCCAGCAGTGGGGCCCTCACAGATACGCAGTATTTT.

This clonotype was seen a handful of times. V gene TRBV27 combines with J gene TRBJ2-1; TRBD2 is a possible D gene (6 bases). Germline lookup yields CDR1 MNHEY and CDR2 SMNVEV (reference sequence). The CDR3 covers 15 residues. Trimming removed 7 bases at V and 0 bases at J, with 13 bases between. The CDR3 protein is CASIPGDFSYNEQFF. CDR3 DNA: TGTGCCAGCATCCCGGGGGACTTCTCCTACAATGAGCAGTTCTTC.

This chain links TRBV27 with TRBJ2-1; 7 bases are a match to TRBD2. V was pared by 5 bases and J by 3 bases, with 10 bases of the junction left unmatched. The germline gives CDR1 MNHEY, CDR2 SMNVEV (reference sequence). This CDR3 has 16 residues. The CDR3 DNA sequence: TGTGCCAGCAGTCTTCTCGAGGCTAGCGGCTACAATGAGCAGTTCTTC. Amino acid sequence: CASSLLEASGYNEQFF.

This clonotype showed up just a few times. The chain combines TRBV5-5 with TRBJ1-2, with TRBD1 identical over 9 bases. The CDR3 runs to 15 residues. The germline V gene has CDR1 SGHKS and CDR2 YYEKEE (reference sequence). V shed 1 base and J 8 bases; nucleotides not matched to a gene: 9. CDR3 sequence: CASSLTGTGSAGYTF. DNA for the CDR3: TGTGCCAGCAGCTTGACCGGGACAGGGAGTGCAGGCTACACCTTC.

This chain uses TRBV20-1 with TRBJ2-7; 9 bases line up with TRBD1. CDR3 size: 13 residues. CDR1 and CDR2 from the germline V gene are DFQATT and SNEGSKA (reference sequence). J gave up 5 bases and V 4 bases, and 6 bases lay outside the gene matches. CDR3 amino acids: CSATWDRADEQYF. In nucleotides, the CDR3 is TGCAGTGCTACATGGGACAGGGCGGACGAGCAGTACTTC.

The V and J genes are TRBV20-1 and TRBJ2-1; 7 nucleotides line up with TRBD2. The germline CDR1 and CDR2 sequences are DFQATT and SNEGSKA (reference sequence). The CDR3 extends over 16 amino acids. V shed 6 bases, J shed 3 bases, and the junction held 14 bases outside the gene matches. The CDR3 region has the DNA TGCAGTGCCATTCCCCCGACTAGCTCGGGCTACAATGAGCAGTTCTTC. It codes for CSAIPPTSSGYNEQFF.

The chain has TRBV9 and TRBJ2-2; D ambiguous. The CDR3 runs 12 residues. Germline V lookup: CDR1 SGDLS, CDR2 YYNGEE. V lost 4 bases to trimming and J lost 4 bases, with 5 bases between them. For the CDR3, the DNA is TGTGCCAGCAGCATTACCACCGGGGAGCTGTTTTTT. It encodes CASSITTGELFF.

The chain recombines TRBV18 with TRBJ2-1, with 8 bases lining up with TRBD2. Unmatched junction bases numbered 10, after V lost 3 bases and J lost 6 bases. Per germline, CDR1 KGHSH and CDR2 LQKENI. There are 16 residues in the CDR3. In DNA form, the CDR3 reads TGTGCCAGCTCACCCTCCCTTTCGGGAGGGGGCAATGAGCAGTTCTTC. Translated, it gives CASSPSLSGGGNEQFF.

This chain uses TRBV10-3 with TRBJ2-1; no clear D gene. The V gene's germline CDR1 is ENHRY and CDR2 SYGVKD. Trimming left V 2 bases short and J 1 base short, with 3 bases between. There are 13 residues in the CDR3. The chain's CDR3 is CAISETSYNEQFF. The CDR3 DNA is TGTGCCATCAGTGAGACGTCCTACAATGAGCAGTTCTTC.

The rearrangement links TRBV20-1 to TRBJ2-2, with 8 bases aligning to TRBD1. Germline values: CDR1 DFQATT, CDR2 SNEGSKA (reference sequence). The CDR3 has 13 amino acids. The V segment lost 8 bases and the J segment 4 bases; nucleotides outside the gene matches: 6. CDR3 amino acids: CSNRDRITGELFF. The CDR3 nucleotides read TGCAGTAACCGGGACAGGATCACCGGGGAGCTGTTTTTT.

The chain couples TRBV4-1 to TRBJ2-5, with 10 bases lining up with TRBD2. V lost 4 bases and J lost 2; bases outside the gene matches: 10. From germline, CDR1 is MGHRA and CDR2 YSYEKL. CDR3 length: 17 residues. Here the CDR3 reads CASSPQGGLASQETQYF. The CDR3 nucleotides are TGCGCCAGCAGCCCCCAGGGGGGACTAGCGAGTCAAGAGACCCAGTACTTC.

This clonotype was counted between two and nine times. The genes are TRBV11-2 and TRBJ2-1, with 16 bases fitting TRBD2. J gave up 9 bases and V 6 bases, and 5 bases lay outside the gene matches. The CDR3 is 15 residues long. The germline V gene has CDR1 SGHAT and CDR2 FQNNGV. The CDR3 protein is CASRGTSGRGSEQFF. In DNA form, the CDR3 reads TGTGCCAGCAGGGGGACTAGCGGGAGGGGAAGTGAGCAGTTCTTC.

This clonotype showed up just a few times. The chain links TRBV4-1 to TRBJ2-7, with D unclear. CDR1 MGHRA and CDR2 YSYEKL come from the germline V gene. V was clipped by 0 bases and J by 1 base, with 10 bases between them. The length of the CDR3 is 15 residues. The CDR3 here is CASSQDLRESYEQYF. DNA of the CDR3: TGCGCCAGCAGCCAAGATCTTAGGGAATCCTACGAGCAGTACTTC.

At least ten counts were recorded for this clonotype. The chain is built from TRBV5-1 and TRBJ2-7; tentatively, D is TRBD2 (5 bases). The germline gives CDR1 SGHRS, CDR2 YFSETQ. Trimming shortened V by 2 bases and J by 5 bases, and 8 bases separated the two germline ends. The CDR3 is 12 residues long. Written as DNA, the CDR3 is TGCGCCAGCAGCTTTTCGGGGAACGAGCAGTACTTC. Translation gives CASSFSGNEQYF.

CDR3 sequence: CSVSVSEQFF. CDR3 DNA: TGCAGCGTTTCCGTGTCCGAGCAGTTCTTC. The J gene is TRBJ2-1, the V gene TRBV29-1; D call uncertain. Between the trimmed V and J ends, which lost 5 bases and 10 bases, there was a span of 9 bases. The CDR3 runs to 10 residues. CDR1 is SQVTM, CDR2 ANQGSEA, per germline.

The CDR3 loop is CSARDSGLAGGHPVPQYF. CDR3 coding DNA: TGCAGTGCTAGAGATTCGGGACTAGCGGGAGGCCACCCGGTTCCGCAGTATTTT. The chain has TRBV20-1 and TRBJ2-3; 15 bases agree with TRBD2. This CDR3 contains 18 residues. Germline lookup yields CDR1 DFQATT and CDR2 SNEGSKA (reference sequence). V lost 0 bases, J lost 10 bases, and 14 bases stayed unmatched.

Written as DNA, the CDR3 is TGCGCCAGCAGCCTCCACAGGGGTTCTAACTATGGCTACACCTTC. Encoded protein: CASSLHRGSNYGYTF. The chain links TRBV5-1 to TRBJ1-2; 7 nucleotides match TRBD1. The V gene end was trimmed by 4 bases and the J gene end by 0 bases; junction bases not matched to a gene: 6. Germline CDR1 SGHRS, CDR2 YFSETQ. The CDR3 is made up of 15 amino acids.

This clonotype was counted between two and nine times. The rearrangement joins TRBV11-2 to TRBJ1-6; D perhaps matches TRBD1 (6 bases). V gave up 0 bases and J gave up 7 bases, with 19 bases separating them. The CDR3 runs to 18 residues. Germline CDR1 reads SGHAT; CDR2 reads FQNNGV. In DNA, the CDR3 is TGTGCCAGCAGCTTAGATAGAGCCGTACAGGGCGGGAATTCACCCCTCCACTTT. It specifies CASSLDRAVQGGNSPLHF.

Here the CDR3 reads CASSPQGTSAREQYF. DNA of the CDR3: TGTGCCAGCTCACCACAGGGGACAAGCGCCCGCGAGCAGTACTTC. V gene TRBV18 combines with J gene TRBJ2-7; a weak D match, TRBD1 (6 bases). This CDR3 comprises 15 residues. Germline lookup yields CDR1 KGHSH and CDR2 LQKENI. Trimming removed 1 base from V and 6 bases from J, with 16 bases in between.

This clonotype was picked up a small number of times. The V call is TRBV29-1, the J call TRBJ1-1; no clear D gene. The length of the CDR3 is 11 residues. Germline CDR1 and CDR2: SQVTM and ANQGSEA. V gave up 3 bases and J gave up 7 bases, with 9 bases separating them. The CDR3 spells CSVEMDREAFF. CDR3 sequence (DNA): TGCAGCGTTGAGATGGACCGTGAAGCTTTCTTT.